These 30 T cell receptor beta chains were sequenced from one sample in a study of blood T cell repertoires in COVID-19. The data were produced by immunoSEQ multiplex PCR, yet TCRdb's version contains in-frame clones alone and is incomplete. This sample carries around 70,000 clones, about nine tenths of them seen once, and the ten largest clones take approximately 10%. The sequenced material came from peripheral blood. These receptors came from a woman between 18 and 30 years old with acute or convalescent COVID-19.

V and J are TRBV3-1 (or the pseudogene TRBV3-2) and TRBJ2-1, with D unresolved. This CDR3 is 13 amino acids long. With 1 base removed from V and 4 bases from J, the gap between germline ends came to 5 bases. CDR1 and CDR2 from the germline V gene are LGHDT and YNNKEL (reference sequence). For the CDR3, the DNA is TGTGCCAGCAGCCAAGTCGAGTACAATGAGCAGTTCTTC. Translating it yields CASSQVEYNEQFF.

The count of this clone is one. V gene TRBV6-5 combines with J gene TRBJ1-4; possible D gene TRBD1, 5 bases. The V gene's germline CDR1 is MNHEY and CDR2 SVGAGI. There are 14 residues in the CDR3. V was pared by 4 bases and J by 4 bases, with 10 bases between. The CDR3 region has the DNA TGTGCCAGCAGTTCGGGACTCCGTAATGAAAAACTGTTTTTT. Amino acids: CASSSGLRNEKLFF.

The chain is built from TRBV6-1 and TRBJ1-5; 9 nucleotides match TRBD1. There are 15 residues in the CDR3. After removal of 3 bases from V and 11 bases from J, the junction contained 11 bases not matched to a gene. CDR1 and CDR2 (germline): MNHNS, SASEGT. CDR3 region: CASSDTGGVDMAQHF. Written as DNA, the CDR3 is TGTGCCAGCAGTGATACAGGGGGCGTAGATATGGCCCAGCATTTT.

This clone appeared once. The chain employs TRBV7-8 and TRBJ1-1; the D gene is possibly TRBD1 (6 bases). The germline CDR1 and CDR2 sequences are SGHVS and FQNEAQ. This CDR3 is 17 amino acids long. The germline V and J ends were trimmed by 5 bases and 0 bases, with 19 bases remaining between them. In nucleotides, the CDR3 is TGTGCCAGCAGCCGCAGGACAGTCGGGATCATGAACACTGAAGCTTTCTTT. This gives the protein CASSRRTVGIMNTEAFF.

This sequence joins TRBV21-1 and TRBJ1-2. TRBV21-1 is a pseudogene segment. This CDR3 is built from 14 residues. The CDR3 sequence is CASSKVRGCYGYTF. CDR3 bases: TGTGCCAGCAGCAAAGTCCGGGGATGCTATGGCTACACCTTC.

The chain uses TRBV2 and TRBJ1-5; maybe TRBD1 (6 bases). The CDR3 is made up of 16 amino acids. V lost 0 bases and J lost 4, with 13 bases in between. Germline lookup yields CDR1 SNHLY and CDR2 FYNNEI. The CDR3 nucleotides read TGTGCCAGCAGTGAAGCATCGGACAGTTGGAATCAGCCCCAGCATTTT. Translation gives CASSEASDSWNQPQHF.

This clone was seen more than once but under ten times. V usage is TRBV6-5 and J usage is TRBJ1-4; D remains unclear. V was pared by 6 bases and J by 8 bases, with 16 bases between. From germline, CDR1 is MNHEY and CDR2 SVGAGI. The CDR3 runs to 14 residues. This CDR3 is CASRPPGLSEKLFF. For the CDR3, the DNA is TGTGCCAGCAGACCACCTGGTTTGAGCGAAAAACTGTTTTTT.

V gene TRBV5-1 combines with J gene TRBJ2-2, with TRBD1 matching over 8 bases. The V and J ends lost 0 bases and 5 bases, in that order; junction bases with no gene match: 6. This CDR3 is built from 16 residues. Germline values: CDR1 SGHRS, CDR2 YFSETQ. As DNA, the CDR3 is TGCGCCAGCAGCTTGGGCGCAGGGGGCTGGACCGGGGAGCTGTTTTTT. This sequence encodes CASSLGAGGWTGELFF.

This chain links TRBV5-8 with TRBJ1-1; 8 bases line up with TRBD1. The CDR3 has 14 residues. In germline, CDR1 is SGHTS, CDR2 YDEGEE. Trimming removed 4 bases from V and 5 bases from J; junction bases left unmatched: 7. As DNA, the CDR3 is TGTGCCAGCAGCGTTGGGACAGGCCGTACTGAAGCTTTCTTT. Its protein is CASSVGTGRTEAFF.

The chain links TRBV27 to TRBJ2-5; 8 nucleotides match TRBD1. Unmatched junction bases numbered 10, after V lost 5 bases and J lost 5 bases. Germline CDR1 reads MNHEY; CDR2 reads SMNVEV (reference sequence). CDR3 size: 15 residues. The CDR3 spells CASSRGTGFGETQYF. The DNA for the CDR3 is TGTGCCAGCAGTCGAGGGACAGGCTTTGGGGAGACCCAGTACTTC.

This chain uses TRBV9 with TRBJ2-3, with 10 bases that match TRBD2. This CDR3 comprises 15 residues. V gave up 2 bases and J gave up 4 bases; unmatched junction bases: 4. The germline V gene encodes CDR1 SGDLS and CDR2 YYNGEE. DNA of the CDR3: TGTGCCAGCAGCGTCGGACTAGCGGCGTCAGATACGCAGTATTTT. Protein product: CASSVGLAASDTQYF.

CDR3 in DNA: TGTGCCAGCAGTGACCCCCAGGGAGGTTATGGCTACACCTTC. It encodes CASSDPQGGYGYTF. V gene TRBV6-1 combines with J gene TRBJ1-2; possible D gene TRBD1, 5 bases. Trimming removed 3 bases from V and 5 bases from J, with 13 bases in between. Germline CDR1 reads MNHNS; CDR2 reads SASEGT. The CDR3 runs to 14 residues.

This clone has a single count. The genes are TRBV6-5 and TRBJ2-5; D ambiguous. V lost 4 bases and J 1 base, leaving 7 bases between the germline ends. This CDR3 region has 13 residues. In germline, CDR1 is MNHEY, CDR2 SVGAGI. CDR3 region: CASSWQFQETQYF. CDR3 DNA: TGTGCCAGCAGTTGGCAGTTCCAAGAGACCCAGTACTTC.

The CDR3 nucleotides read TGTGCCAGCTCTTGGGGGGACTATGGCTACACCTTC. Amino acid sequence: CASSWGDYGYTF. The chain joins TRBV7-8 to TRBJ1-2, with D perhaps TRBD1 (5 bases). There are 12 residues in the CDR3. Germline CDR1 SGHVS, CDR2 FQNEAQ. The V gene lost 8 bases and the J gene lost 3 bases, with 10 bases spanning the gap.

The chain combines TRBV30 with TRBJ1-4; D gene unclear. The V end lost 2 bases, the J end lost 4 bases, and 11 bases lay between the germline ends. The CDR3 contains 14 residues. Germline V gene lookup returns CDR1 GTSNPN and CDR2 SVGIG (reference sequence). CDR3 in amino acids: CAWSRGSINEKLFF. The CDR3 region has the DNA TGTGCCTGGAGTAGAGGCTCCATTAATGAAAAACTGTTTTTT.

This rearrangement joins TRBV29-1 to TRBJ1-3; the D gene is possibly TRBD1 (5 bases). CDR3 length: 13 amino acids. Deletions cut 6 bases from V and 0 bases from J, with 9 bases between. CDR1 is SQVTM, CDR2 ANQGSEA, per germline. The DNA of the CDR3 is TGCAGCGTCGGGGGGGGCTCTGGAAACACCATATATTTT. Protein sequence: CSVGGGSGNTIYF. Variable domain in full (rest from reference TRBV29-1 and TRBJ1-3): SAVISQKPSRDICQRGTSLTIQCQVDSQVTMMFWYRQQPGQSLTLIATANQGSEATYESGFVIDKFPISRPNLTFSTLTVSNMSPEDSSIYLCSVGGGSGNTIYFGEGSWLTVV.

The V gene is TRBV28, the J gene TRBJ1-1, with a weak D call TRBD1 (5 bases). Germline V CDR1 and CDR2: MDHEN, SYDVKM. This CDR3 is built from 16 residues. Trimming took off 3 bases at V and 7 bases at J, with 21 bases between the two ends. CDR3 nucleotide sequence: TGTGCCAGCAGTTTGGGCGGGGGGGGACTATTAAATGAAGCTTTCTTT. As protein: CASSLGGGGLLNEAFF.

This clone appeared a single time. The chain employs TRBV2 and TRBJ1-2, with 9 positions matching TRBD1. Germline trimming cut 4 bases from V and 2 bases from J; bases unmatched to any gene: 2. Per the germline V gene, CDR1 is SNHLY and CDR2 is FYNNEI. The CDR3 is made up of 14 amino acids. The CDR3 loop reads CASSAGQGNYGYTF. The CDR3 region has the DNA TGTGCCAGCAGTGCCGGACAGGGGAACTATGGCTACACCTTC.

The chain has TRBV30 and TRBJ2-1, with 8 bases identical to TRBD2. From germline, CDR1 is GTSNPN and CDR2 SVGIG (reference sequence). The CDR3 runs to 15 residues. V was pared by 2 bases and J by 4 bases, with 7 bases of the junction left unmatched. The DNA of the CDR3 is TGTGCCTGGAGTTTCCCGGGGGGGCCTTACAATGAGCAGTTCTTC. Residues: CAWSFPGGPYNEQFF.

The V gene is TRBV3-1 (or the pseudogene TRBV3-2), the J gene TRBJ2-5; D perhaps matches TRBD2 (5 bases). This CDR3 spans 12 amino acids. Germline CDR1 and CDR2: LGHDT and YNNKEL (reference sequence). The ends were cut back, 6 bases at V and 5 bases at J, with 10 bases in the middle. The chain's CDR3 is CASRGAGETQYF. CDR3 nucleotide sequence: TGTGCCAGCAGGGGAGCCGGGGAGACCCAGTACTTC.

This clone was found a few times. V is TRBV5-4 and J is TRBJ1-2; 7 positions agree with TRBD1. V lost 4 bases and J lost 8; bases outside the gene matches: 8. CDR3 length equals 13 residues. Germline CDR1 is SGHNT and CDR2 is YYREEE (reference sequence). CDR3 bases: TGTGCCAGCAGCCCCCAGACAGGGTTCGGCTACACCTTC. The encoded protein is CASSPQTGFGYTF.

This rearrangement joins TRBV19 to TRBJ1-3, with D possibly matching TRBD1 (6 bases). V lost 6 bases and J 1 base, leaving 13 bases between the germline ends. Per germline, CDR1 LNHDA and CDR2 SQIVND (reference sequence). There are 15 residues in the CDR3. The CDR3 region is CASRPDRSSGNTIYF. In DNA form, the CDR3 reads TGTGCCAGTAGACCCGACAGGTCATCTGGAAACACCATATATTTT.

V usage is TRBV10-2 and J usage is TRBJ1-2, with 7 bases fitting TRBD1. With 6 bases clipped from V and 7 bases from J, the junction kept 8 bases outside the gene matches. CDR1 and CDR2 (germline): WSHSY, SAAADI. This CDR3 comprises 13 residues. The CDR3 protein is CASSTDREGGYTF. CDR3 in DNA: TGCGCCAGCAGCACCGACAGGGAAGGTGGCTACACCTTC.

V and J are TRBV10-1 and TRBJ2-1; 12 bases are shared with TRBD2. V was pared by 3 bases and J by 9 bases, with 6 bases of the junction left unmatched. The CDR3 extends over 15 amino acids. Germline V CDR1 and CDR2: WNHNN, SYGVQD (reference sequence). CDR3 nucleotide sequence: TGCGCCAGCAGTGAAAGGACTAGCGGGATCTCTGAGCAGTTCTTC. Translating it yields CASSERTSGISEQFF.

The chain uses TRBV5-4 and TRBJ2-3; D is possibly TRBD2 (5 bases). CDR1 SGHNT and CDR2 YYREEE come from the germline V gene (reference sequence). The CDR3 extends over 15 amino acids. V was pared by 4 bases and J by 2 bases, with 14 bases between. This CDR3 is CASSGGGRATDTQYF. The CDR3 nucleotides are TGTGCCAGCAGCGGCGGTGGGAGAGCCACAGATACGCAGTATTTT.

J is TRBJ1-3 and V is TRBV6-5; weak D call: TRBD1 (6 bases). Per germline, CDR1 MNHEY and CDR2 SVGAGI. CDR3 length: 15 residues. Trimming left V 6 bases short and J 7 bases short, with 19 bases between. In nucleotides, the CDR3 is TGTGCCAGCAGCCTTTCAGGGGCCCGATCGAACACCATATATTTT. Translation gives CASSLSGARSNTIYF.

V and J are TRBV4-1 and TRBJ1-2; TRBD1 is a possible D gene (5 bases). CDR1 MGHRA and CDR2 YSYEKL come from the germline V gene. The CDR3 consists of 16 residues. V lost 1 base to trimming and J lost 3 bases, with 15 bases between them. CDR3 in DNA: TGCGCCAGCAGCCAAGTTTCCCAGGGTGGCGACTATGGCTACACCTTC. This gives the protein CASSQVSQGGDYGYTF.

This clone showed up just a few times. V gene TRBV27 combines with J gene TRBJ2-7, with 13 bases identical to TRBD2. This CDR3 is 15 amino acids long. Germline lookup yields CDR1 MNHEY and CDR2 SMNVEV (reference sequence). V shed 5 bases, J shed 7 bases, and the junction held 8 bases outside the gene matches. This CDR3 reads CASSGGTSGKSEQYF. CDR3 nucleotide sequence: TGTGCCAGCAGTGGGGGGACTAGCGGGAAGTCGGAGCAGTACTTC.

This chain links TRBV5-1 with TRBJ1-4, with 9 bases identical to TRBD1. V shed 5 bases, J shed 5 bases, and the junction held 4 bases outside the gene matches. Germline V gene data show CDR1 as SGHRS and CDR2 as YFSETQ. This CDR3 contains 14 residues. The CDR3 nucleotides are TGCGCCAGCAGTTCCGGGACAGGGAATGAAAAACTGTTTTTT. It translates to CASSSGTGNEKLFF. Full variable domain (missing parts from reference TRBV5-1 and TRBJ1-4): KAGVTQTPRYLIKTRGQQVTLSCSPISGHRSVSWYQQTPGQGLQFLFEYFSETQRNKGNFPGRFSGRQFSNSRSEMNVSTLELGDSALYLCASSSGTGNEKLFFGSGTQLSVL.

This sequence joins TRBV6-1 and TRBJ1-2, with unresolved D. In germline, CDR1 is MNHNS, CDR2 SASEGT. V was clipped by 2 bases and J by 4 bases, with 5 bases between them. The length of the CDR3 is 12 residues. The CDR3 loop reads CASSEISYGYTF. CDR3 DNA sequence: TGTGCCAGCAGTGAAATCTCCTATGGCTACACCTTC.